Presented here are 25 T cell receptor beta chains from one specimen sequenced in a study of spatial heterogeneity in lung cancer. TCRdb re-analysed the 5' RACE reads in MiXCR, keeping a single row per CDR3 protein. The table includes several thousand distinct CDR3 sequences, around 5.3% detected once. Time point of the sample: sample taken at primary tumor resection. This sample comprised normal lung tissue next to the tumor, obtained at surgery. The receptor source for this set is a female donor with early-stage non-small cell lung cancer.

This clonotype was detected a few times. The rearrangement joins TRBV27 to TRBJ2-3, with D unresolved. CDR3 size: 14 residues. Trimming removed 5 bases at V and 1 base at J, with 10 bases between. Germline CDR1 MNHEY, CDR2 SMNVEV (reference sequence). CDR3 nucleotides: TGTGCCAGCAGTAGGGCCTTGGGCACAGATACGCAGTATTTT. Its translation is CASSRALGTDTQYF.

By sample fraction, this clonotype is medium-sized. The chain couples TRBV12-3 or TRBV12-4 to TRBJ2-1; 12 bases map to TRBD2. The ends lost 5 bases at V and 7 bases at J; junction bases unmatched: 9. This CDR3 contains 16 residues. CDR3 sequence reads: CASSARLAGDSNEQFF. The CDR3 bases are TGTGCCAGCAGTGCTCGACTAGCGGGAGATTCGAATGAGCAGTTCTTC.

The chain is built from TRBV2 and TRBJ2-5; D uncertain. Trimming cost V 5 bases and J 8 bases, with 12 bases left between them. Germline CDR1 reads SNHLY; CDR2 reads FYNNEI. The CDR3 is 12 residues long. The CDR3 nucleotides are TGTGCCAGCAGTACTTCCCCAGTCACCCAGTACTTC. Amino acid sequence: CASSTSPVTQYF.

Sample share makes this clonotype medium-sized. The rearrangement links TRBV7-8 to TRBJ2-5; unclear D gene. CDR3 length: 15 residues. Germline loops: CDR1 SGHVS, CDR2 FQNEAQ. V was pared by 4 bases and J by 6 bases, with 18 bases between. In DNA, the CDR3 is TGTGCCAGCAGCTCGTCGCCTGGAACTGGGAAGACCCAGTACTTC. Its protein product is CASSSSPGTGKTQYF.

This clonotype is deemed medium-sized. The V gene is TRBV12-3 or TRBV12-4, the J gene TRBJ1-1, with D tentatively TRBD1 (5 bases). The CDR3 is 12 amino acids. Trimming took 8 bases from V and 3 from J, leaving 10 bases between them. DNA of the CDR3: TGTGCCAGCCGTACGGGGCACACTGAAGCTTTCTTT. Translating it yields CASRTGHTEAFF.

This clonotype was counted only a few times. J is TRBJ1-1 and V is TRBV20-1; possibly TRBD1 for D (5 bases). Trimming took off 3 bases at V and 2 bases at J, with 10 bases between the two ends. The CDR3 consists of 13 residues. CDR1 DFQATT and CDR2 SNEGSKA come from the germline V gene (reference sequence). The CDR3 region has the DNA TGCAGTGCTAGCTCAGGGTTAAACACTGAAGCTTTCTTT. Encoded protein: CSASSGLNTEAFF.

In this sample, this clonotype is medium-sized. The chain combines TRBV7-9 with TRBJ2-3, with D unresolved. CDR1 and CDR2 (germline): SEHNR, FQNEAQ (reference sequence). This CDR3 is 12 amino acids long. Trimming stripped 2 bases from V and 4 bases from J, with 4 bases between. CDR3 loop: CASSLNPDTQYF. The CDR3 nucleotides are TGTGCCAGCAGCTTAAACCCAGATACGCAGTATTTT.

J is TRBJ2-2 and V is TRBV28; the D gene is possibly TRBD1 (5 bases). This CDR3 is 14 amino acids long. Trimming left V 5 bases short and J 7 bases short, with 14 bases between. Germline V gene lookup returns CDR1 MDHEN and CDR2 SYDVKM. The chain's CDR3 is CASSPPRTNGELFF. The CDR3 DNA is TGTGCCAGCAGTCCGCCTAGGACAAACGGGGAGCTGTTTTTT.

This clonotype is judged large (0.1 to 1%). V is TRBV2 and J is TRBJ1-6, with 9 bases lining up with TRBD1. Germline values: CDR1 SNHLY, CDR2 FYNNEI. The junction had 13 bases not matched to a gene; V was cut back by 7 bases and J by 9 bases. This CDR3 has 16 amino acids. CDR3 DNA: TGTGCCAGCACCGGCGGGGACAGGGAAGGTAGTTCACCCCTCCACTTT. Amino acids: CASTGGDREGSSPLHF.

This clonotype is medium-sized by share. The chain is built from TRBV6-1 and TRBJ1-5; 8 bases map to TRBD1. The CDR3 has 14 residues. The ends lost 4 bases at V and 5 bases at J; junction bases unmatched: 4. From germline, CDR1 is MNHNS and CDR2 SASEGT. The CDR3 region has the DNA TGTGCCAGCAGTGGACAGGGGACTCATCAGCCCCAGCATTTT. It is translated as CASSGQGTHQPQHF.

In its sample, this clonotype is medium-sized. The genes are TRBV5-5 and TRBJ1-2; D is unclear. Germline V gives CDR1 SGHKS, CDR2 YYEKEE (reference sequence). The CDR3 has 15 amino acids. The V gene lost 0 bases and the J gene lost 3 bases, with 12 bases spanning the gap. CDR3 DNA sequence: TGTGCCAGCAGCTTGGTGGCCGACACCGACTATGGCTACACCTTC. This codes for CASSLVADTDYGYTF.

This clonotype has only a few counts. The chain's CDR3 is CSVEDPLTDTQYF. CDR3 bases: TGCAGCGTTGAAGATCCCCTCACAGATACGCAGTATTTT. The rearrangement uses TRBV29-1 and TRBJ2-3; D remains unclear. The CDR3 has 13 amino acids. The ends were cut back, 0 bases at V and 2 bases at J, with 6 bases in the middle. CDR1 is SQVTM, CDR2 ANQGSEA, per germline.

This clonotype was detected many times. The chain uses TRBV4-2 and TRBJ2-7; 9 nucleotides match TRBD2. CDR1 is LGHNA, CDR2 YNFKEQ, per germline. With 0 bases clipped from V and 0 bases from J, the junction kept 3 bases outside the gene matches. The CDR3 contains 16 residues. Written as DNA, the CDR3 is TGTGCCAGCAGCCAAGATTCACTAGCGGGCTCCTACGAGCAGTACTTC. This encodes CASSQDSLAGSYEQYF.

The genes are TRBV7-2 and TRBJ2-4, with 15 positions matching TRBD2. The CDR3 length is 18 residues. The germline V gene encodes CDR1 SGHTA and CDR2 FQGNSA. With 5 bases clipped from V and 0 bases from J, the junction kept 5 bases outside the gene matches. The CDR3: CASSGLAGGMLAKNIQYF. The CDR3 DNA sequence: TGTGCCAGCAGCGGACTAGCGGGAGGGATGCTAGCCAAAAACATTCAGTACTTC.

This clonotype was picked up many times. In DNA, the CDR3 is TGTGCCAGCAGTTTAAGTCGGCAGCTCCAAGAGACCCAGTACTTC. It translates to CASSLSRQLQETQYF. This rearrangement joins TRBV27 to TRBJ2-5, with D hard to call. The CDR3 runs 15 residues. Between the trimmed V and J ends, which lost 2 bases and 1 base, there was a span of 11 bases. The germline V gene has CDR1 MNHEY and CDR2 SMNVEV (reference sequence).

By share, this clonotype counts as medium-sized (0.01 to 0.1%). The rearrangement links TRBV12-3 or TRBV12-4 to TRBJ2-5; D is perhaps TRBD2 (8 bases). The CDR3 extends over 16 amino acids. V gave up 2 bases and J gave up 5 bases, with 18 bases separating them. CDR3 sequence: CASSLREGAIGETQYF. CDR3 in DNA: TGTGCCAGCAGTTTACGGGAGGGGGCGATCGGGGAGACCCAGTACTTC.

By share, this clonotype counts as medium-sized (0.01 to 0.1%). The chain has TRBV9 and TRBJ1-2; D is perhaps TRBD1 (5 bases). The ends were cut back, 4 bases at V and 5 bases at J, with 18 bases in the middle. CDR1 and CDR2 (germline): SGDLS, YYNGEE. This CDR3 region has 15 residues. CDR3 region: CASSPSAGLGYGYTF. The CDR3, as DNA: TGTGCCAGCAGCCCCAGCGCAGGGTTAGGGTATGGCTACACCTTC.

This clonotype was recorded many times. The rearrangement uses TRBV12-3 or TRBV12-4 and TRBJ2-7; D not certain. The germline V and J ends were trimmed by 6 bases and 0 bases, with 12 bases remaining between them. This CDR3 has 14 amino acids. Here the CDR3 DNA reads TGTGCCAGCAGCAACCGACTGAGCTCCTACGAGCAGTACTTC. This sequence encodes CASSNRLSSYEQYF.

This clonotype has a count of ten or more. J is TRBJ2-5 and V is TRBV27; 7 bases are a match to TRBD2. Looked up from germline, CDR1 is MNHEY and CDR2 is SMNVEV (reference sequence). Germline trimming cut 10 bases from V and 1 base from J; bases unmatched to any gene: 18. The CDR3 runs 17 residues. In DNA form, the CDR3 reads TGTGCCAAGGCCCCCCCCGGGGAGGGGATTGTCCAAGAGACCCAGTACTTC. Encoded protein: CAKAPPGEGIVQETQYF.

This clonotype is classed as medium-sized (0.01 to 0.1%). V usage is TRBV7-8 and J usage is TRBJ2-7; 7 bases agree with TRBD1. V was pared by 5 bases and J by 2 bases, with 6 bases of the junction left unmatched. CDR3 length: 14 residues. CDR1 is SGHVS and CDR2 is FQNEAQ in the germline V gene. The CDR3 region is CASSRWDSAYEQYF. The CDR3 nucleotides are TGTGCCAGCAGCCGCTGGGACAGTGCCTACGAGCAGTACTTC.

By share of the sample, this clonotype is medium-sized (0.01 to 0.1%). The chain couples TRBV7-2 to TRBJ2-3, with D tentatively TRBD2 (6 bases). The germline V and J ends were trimmed by 1 base and 3 bases, with 8 bases remaining between them. The CDR3 spans 14 residues. Germline CDR1 and CDR2: SGHTA and FQGNSA. CDR3 protein: CASSLGLATDTQYF. The DNA for the CDR3 is TGTGCCAGCAGCTTAGGGCTAGCGACAGATACGCAGTATTTT.

This clonotype was seen more than once but under ten times. This sequence joins TRBV10-2 and TRBJ2-3, with unresolved D. V shed 2 bases and J shed 7 bases, with 10 bases lying between them. The CDR3 contains 13 residues. Germline CDR1 is WSHSY and CDR2 is SAAADI. CDR3 amino acids: CASSEATRNTQYF. Written as DNA, the CDR3 is TGCGCCAGCAGTGAGGCCACCCGGAATACGCAGTATTTT.

By frequency in the sample, this clonotype is medium-sized. The rearrangement uses TRBV6-5 and TRBJ1-1, with 7 bases that match TRBD1. J lost 4 bases, V lost 5 bases, and 4 bases had no gene match. This CDR3 contains 13 residues. Germline V gene lookup returns CDR1 MNHEY and CDR2 SVGAGI. The CDR3 region has the DNA TGTGCCAGCAGTGGGGGACAGCGCACTGAAGCTTTCTTT. Translated, it gives CASSGGQRTEAFF.

This clonotype is labeled medium-sized (0.01 to 0.1%). The J gene is TRBJ2-1, the V gene TRBV15; a weak D match, TRBD2 (7 bases). Trimming removed 6 bases at V and 3 bases at J, with 15 bases between. This CDR3 is built from 15 residues. Germline V gene data show CDR1 as LNHNV and CDR2 as YYDKDF (reference sequence). DNA of the CDR3: TGTGCCACCAGAGCCGGGCGGGGGCTCTACAATGAGCAGTTCTTC. The encoded protein is CATRAGRGLYNEQFF.

V and J are TRBV6-5 and TRBJ1-1, with a tentative D call TRBD1 (6 bases). This CDR3 has 14 amino acids. Germline V gives CDR1 MNHEY, CDR2 SVGAGI. With 6 bases removed from V and 11 bases from J, the gap between germline ends came to 22 bases. This CDR3 reads CASRAGQSLGLAFF. CDR3 bases: TGTGCCAGCAGAGCCGGACAGTCCTTAGGGTTGGCTTTCTTT.